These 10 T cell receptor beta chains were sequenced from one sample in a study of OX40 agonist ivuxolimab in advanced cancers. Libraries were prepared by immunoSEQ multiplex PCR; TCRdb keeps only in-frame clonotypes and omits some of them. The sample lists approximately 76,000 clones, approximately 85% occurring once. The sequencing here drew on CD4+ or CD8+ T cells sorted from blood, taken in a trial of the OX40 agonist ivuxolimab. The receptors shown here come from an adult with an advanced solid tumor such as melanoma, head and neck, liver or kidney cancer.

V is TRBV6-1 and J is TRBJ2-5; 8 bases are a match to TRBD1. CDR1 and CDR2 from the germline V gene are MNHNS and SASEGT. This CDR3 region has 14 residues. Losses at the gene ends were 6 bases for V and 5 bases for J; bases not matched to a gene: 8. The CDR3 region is CASRLRQGMETQYF. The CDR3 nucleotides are TGTGCCAGCAGACTTAGACAGGGGATGGAGACCCAGTACTTC.

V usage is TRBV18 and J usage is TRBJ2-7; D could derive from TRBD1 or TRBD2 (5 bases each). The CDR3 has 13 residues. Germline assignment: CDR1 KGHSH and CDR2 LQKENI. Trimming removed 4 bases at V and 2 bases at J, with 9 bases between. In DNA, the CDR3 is TGTGCCAGCTCACGGGACCTCGCCTACGAGCAGTACTTC. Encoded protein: CASSRDLAYEQYF.

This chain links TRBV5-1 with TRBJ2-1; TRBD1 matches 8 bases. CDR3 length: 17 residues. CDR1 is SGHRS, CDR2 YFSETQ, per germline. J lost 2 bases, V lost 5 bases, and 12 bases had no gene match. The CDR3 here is CASRSRRDRTPYNEQFF. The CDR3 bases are TGCGCCAGCAGGTCCCGCCGGGACAGGACCCCCTACAATGAGCAGTTCTTC.

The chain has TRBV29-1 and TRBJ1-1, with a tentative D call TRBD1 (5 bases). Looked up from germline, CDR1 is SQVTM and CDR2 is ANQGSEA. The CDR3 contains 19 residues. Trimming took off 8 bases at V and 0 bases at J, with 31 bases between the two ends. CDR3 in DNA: TGCAGCCCCCCCCTTTTGCGACAGCGCCCTCGCTTCATGAACACTGAAGCTTTCTTT. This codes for CSPPLLRQRPRFMNTEAFF.

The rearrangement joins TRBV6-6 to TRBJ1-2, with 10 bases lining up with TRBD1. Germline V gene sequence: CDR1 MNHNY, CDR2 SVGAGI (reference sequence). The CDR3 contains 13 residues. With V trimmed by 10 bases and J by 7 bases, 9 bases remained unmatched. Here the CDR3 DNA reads TGTGCCACCAGGGACAGGGGTTTAGGTGGCTACACCTTC. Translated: CATRDRGLGGYTF.

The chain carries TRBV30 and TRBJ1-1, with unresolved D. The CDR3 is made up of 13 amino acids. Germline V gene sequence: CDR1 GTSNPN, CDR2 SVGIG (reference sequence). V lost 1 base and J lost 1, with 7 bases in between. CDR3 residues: CAWSGQQNTEAFF. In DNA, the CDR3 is TGTGCCTGGAGTGGGCAACAGAACACTGAAGCTTTCTTT.

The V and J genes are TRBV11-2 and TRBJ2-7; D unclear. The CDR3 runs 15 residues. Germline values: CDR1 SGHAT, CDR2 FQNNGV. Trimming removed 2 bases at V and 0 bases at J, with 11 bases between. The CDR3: CASSLMVTSSYEQYF. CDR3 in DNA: TGTGCCAGCAGCTTAATGGTAACCAGCTCCTACGAGCAGTACTTC. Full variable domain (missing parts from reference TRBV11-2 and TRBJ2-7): EAGVAQSPRYKIIEKRQSVAFWCNPISGHATLYWYQQILGQGPKLLIQFQNNGVVDDSQLPKDRFSAERLKGVDSTLKIQPAKLEDSAVYLCASSLMVTSSYEQYFGPGTRLTVT.

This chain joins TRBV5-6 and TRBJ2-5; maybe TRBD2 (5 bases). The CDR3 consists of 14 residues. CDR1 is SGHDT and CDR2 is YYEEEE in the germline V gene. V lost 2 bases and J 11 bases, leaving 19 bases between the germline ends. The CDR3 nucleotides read TGTGCCAGCAGCTTTTGGACGGGGTACGAGGAGCAGTACTTC. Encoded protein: CASSFWTGYEEQYF.

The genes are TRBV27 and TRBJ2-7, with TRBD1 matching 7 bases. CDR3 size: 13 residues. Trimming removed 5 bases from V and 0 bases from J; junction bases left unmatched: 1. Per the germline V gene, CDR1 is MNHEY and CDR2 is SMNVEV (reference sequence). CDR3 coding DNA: TGTGCCAGCAGTAGGGACAGCTCCTACGAGCAGTACTTC. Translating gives CASSRDSSYEQYF.

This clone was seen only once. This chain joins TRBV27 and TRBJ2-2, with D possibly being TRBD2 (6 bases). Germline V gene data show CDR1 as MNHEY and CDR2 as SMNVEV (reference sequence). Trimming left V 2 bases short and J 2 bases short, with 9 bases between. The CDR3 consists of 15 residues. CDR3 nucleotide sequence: TGTGCCAGCAGTTTACGGGAGACCAACACCGGGGAGCTGTTTTTT. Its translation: CASSLRETNTGELFF.